The entry that follows covers one T cell receptor beta chain sequence. Its antigen has not been determined. HCMV serostatus was determined by detecting HCMV-specific IgG in serum with a commercial ELISA kit. Ficoll density gradient centrifugation was used to isolate peripheral blood mononuclear cells from blood. The CDR3 spans 13 residues, from the cysteine through the phenylalanine. No nucleotide data were recorded. In the germline V gene, CDR1 corresponds to SNHLY and CDR2 to FYNNEI. The data originate from a study of T cells expressing NK-cell markers (dated by TCRdb to about 2020). For the study in its entirety: In sorted CD3+CD56+NKG2C+, CD3+CD56+NKG2C- and CD3+CD56-NKG2C+ T-cell subsets from several donors, TCR beta-chain repertoires were profiled. Among the eight sequenced donors, only one was HCMV-seronegative, while the other seven were HCMV-seropositive. The eight sequenced donors were randomly selected healthy volunteers, three men and five women. The libraries were sequenced on Illumina HiSeq 2000/2500, MiSeq or NextSeq, producing 2 x 150 bp reads. Here is what the overall study found, with its caveats: In several donors, the dominant CD3+CD56+NKG2C+ clonotypes were found to rank among the top 10 CD8+ clonotypes and to make up about 1.0-8% of CD8+ T cells. Those dominant clonotypes were again the most abundant among CD3+CD56-NKG2C+ cells in a few donors, at roughly 25-65%. It remained unclear whether the expanded NKG2C-expressing T cell clones were specific for HCMV antigens.

Sequencing used an Illumina HiSeq 2000. 5'RACE template switching, by which a universal primer site and unique molecular identifiers were added, was used to make TCR beta cDNA libraries. Priming for cDNA synthesis came from the TCR beta constant segment, and two successive PCR amplification steps followed. In the authors' own workflow: MIGEC was used to demultiplex reads and group the reads by UMI, and MiTCR was used to assemble and quantify clonotypes. Only TCR cDNA sequences supported by at least two reads were kept to exclude erroneous sequences. The tcR package was used for downstream repertoire analysis, with clonotypes matched between fractions based on CDR3 nucleotide sequence plus V segment. VDJmatch was used to annotate antigen specificity against VDJdb, with one amino acid substitution in CDR3 allowed. With the reads reprocessed by TCRdb, a single entry stands for each CDR3 protein sequence and no DNA is reported. Here the V and J calls rest on TCRdb's processing, not on the authors' analysis. The table for this sample shows 200,000 to 300,000 distinct CDR3 sequences. The ten largest clones capture about 0.4% of the sample.

Sequencing was performed on blood T cells: a sorted CD56 or NKG2C T cell subset, CD4+ or CD8+ T cells, or bulk PBMC T cells (not recorded which). Recombination joined TRBV2 with TRBJ2-7; there is no DNA to check the TCRdb D call of TRBD1. The source is a man between 18 and 35 years old in good health. Donor details come from another sample of the same person, matched by shared clones. The CDR3 protein: CASRGDGYYEQYF.